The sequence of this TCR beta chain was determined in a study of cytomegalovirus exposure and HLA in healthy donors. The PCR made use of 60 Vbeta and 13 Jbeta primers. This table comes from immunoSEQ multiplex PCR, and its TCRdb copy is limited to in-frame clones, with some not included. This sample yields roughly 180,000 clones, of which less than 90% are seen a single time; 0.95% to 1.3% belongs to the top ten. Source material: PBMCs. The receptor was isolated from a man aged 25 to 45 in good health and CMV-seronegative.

CDR3 nucleotides: TGTGCCATCAGTGAGTCTGGGGCAGGCTTCTCCTACGAGCAGTACTTC. As protein: CAISESGAGFSYEQYF. The chain is built from TRBV10-3 and TRBJ2-7; the D gene is possibly TRBD1 (5 bases). The germline V gene has CDR1 ENHRY and CDR2 SYGVKD. The V gene lost 0 bases and the J gene lost 0 bases, with 12 bases spanning the gap. This CDR3 contains 16 residues.